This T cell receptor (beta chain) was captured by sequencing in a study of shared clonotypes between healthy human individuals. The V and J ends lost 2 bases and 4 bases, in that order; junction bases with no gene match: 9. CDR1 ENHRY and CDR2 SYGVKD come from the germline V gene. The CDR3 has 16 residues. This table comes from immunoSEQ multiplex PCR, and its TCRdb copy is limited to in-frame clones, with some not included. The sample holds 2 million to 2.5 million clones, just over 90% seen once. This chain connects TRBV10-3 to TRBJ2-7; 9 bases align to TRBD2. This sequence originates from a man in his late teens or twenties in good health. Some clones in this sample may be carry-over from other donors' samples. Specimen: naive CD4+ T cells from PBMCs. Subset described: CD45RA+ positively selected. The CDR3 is CAISEGTSMRLYEQYF. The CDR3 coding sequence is TGTGCCATCAGTGAGGGGACTAGCATGCGATTGTACGAGCAGTACTTC.